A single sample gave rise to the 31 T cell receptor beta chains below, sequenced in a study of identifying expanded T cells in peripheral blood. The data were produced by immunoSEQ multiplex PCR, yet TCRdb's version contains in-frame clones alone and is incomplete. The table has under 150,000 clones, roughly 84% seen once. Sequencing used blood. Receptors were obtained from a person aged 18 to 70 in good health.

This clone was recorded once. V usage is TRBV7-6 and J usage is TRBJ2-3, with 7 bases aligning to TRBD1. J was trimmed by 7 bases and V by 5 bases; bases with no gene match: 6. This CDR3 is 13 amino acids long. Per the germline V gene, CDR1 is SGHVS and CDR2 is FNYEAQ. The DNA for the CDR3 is TGTGCCAGCAGCGAAAGACAGGGAAATACGCAGTATTTT. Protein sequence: CASSERQGNTQYF. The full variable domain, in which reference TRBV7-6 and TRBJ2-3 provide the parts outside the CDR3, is GAGVSQSPRYKVTKRGQDVALRCDPISGHVSLYWYRQALGQGPEFLTYFNYEAQQDKSGLPNDRFSAERPEGSISTLTIQRTEQRDSAMYRCASSERQGNTQYFGPGTRLTVL.

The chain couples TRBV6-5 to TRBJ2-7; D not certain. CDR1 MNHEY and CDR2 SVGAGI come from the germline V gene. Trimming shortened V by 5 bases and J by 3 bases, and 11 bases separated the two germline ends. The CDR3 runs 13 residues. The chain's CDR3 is CASSIGLVYEQYF. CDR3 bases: TGTGCCAGCAGTATAGGCCTTGTCTACGAGCAGTACTTC.

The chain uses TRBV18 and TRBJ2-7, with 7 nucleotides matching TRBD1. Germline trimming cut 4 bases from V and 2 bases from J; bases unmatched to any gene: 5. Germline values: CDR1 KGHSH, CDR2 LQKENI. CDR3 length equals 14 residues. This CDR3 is CASSHPGQTYEQYF. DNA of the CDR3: TGTGCCAGCTCACACCCGGGACAGACCTACGAGCAGTACTTC. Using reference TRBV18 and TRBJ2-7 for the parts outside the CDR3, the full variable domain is NAGVMQNPRHLVRRRGQEARLRCSPMKGHSHVYWYRQLPEEGLKFMVYLQKENIIDESGMPKERFSAEFPKEGPSILRIQQVVRGDSAAYFCASSHPGQTYEQYFGPGTRLTVT.

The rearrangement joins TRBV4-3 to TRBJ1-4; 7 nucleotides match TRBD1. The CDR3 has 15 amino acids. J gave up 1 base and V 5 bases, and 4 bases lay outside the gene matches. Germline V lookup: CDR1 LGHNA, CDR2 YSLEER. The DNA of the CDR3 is TGCGCCAGCAGCTCCCACAGGGGAACTAATGAAAAACTGTTTTTT. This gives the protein CASSSHRGTNEKLFF.

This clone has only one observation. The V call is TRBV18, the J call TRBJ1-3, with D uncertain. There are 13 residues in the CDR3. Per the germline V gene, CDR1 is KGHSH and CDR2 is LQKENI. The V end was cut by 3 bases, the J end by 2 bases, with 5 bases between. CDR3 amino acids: CASSPGTGNTIYF. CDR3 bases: TGTGCCAGCTCACCTGGGACTGGAAACACCATATATTTT.

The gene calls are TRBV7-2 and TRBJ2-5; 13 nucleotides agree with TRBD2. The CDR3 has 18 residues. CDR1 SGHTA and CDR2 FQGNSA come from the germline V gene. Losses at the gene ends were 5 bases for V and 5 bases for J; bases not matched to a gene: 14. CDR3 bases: TGTGCCAGCAGCCGCAAAGTTACTAGCGGGGGGGGACGGGAGACCCAGTACTTC. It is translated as CASSRKVTSGGGRETQYF.

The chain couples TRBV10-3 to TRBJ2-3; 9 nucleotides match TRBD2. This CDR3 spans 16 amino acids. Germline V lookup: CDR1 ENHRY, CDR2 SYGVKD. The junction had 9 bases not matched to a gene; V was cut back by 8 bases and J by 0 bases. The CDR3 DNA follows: TGTGCCATCGGTCGGGAGACTAGCGGAAGCACAGATACGCAGTATTTT. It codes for CAIGRETSGSTDTQYF.

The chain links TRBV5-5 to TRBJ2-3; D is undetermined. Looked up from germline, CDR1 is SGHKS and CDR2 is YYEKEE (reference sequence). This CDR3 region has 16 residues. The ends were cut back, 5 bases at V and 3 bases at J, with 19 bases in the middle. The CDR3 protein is CASSRTGPRQTDTQYF. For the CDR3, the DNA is TGTGCCAGCAGTAGGACCGGGCCTCGTCAAACAGATACGCAGTATTTT.

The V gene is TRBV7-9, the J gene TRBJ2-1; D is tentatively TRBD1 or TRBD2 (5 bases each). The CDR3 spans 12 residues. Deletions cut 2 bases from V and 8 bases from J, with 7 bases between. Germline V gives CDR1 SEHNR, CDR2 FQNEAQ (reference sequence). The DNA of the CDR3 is TGTGCCAGCAGCTTAAGGGGAGATGAGCAGTTCTTC. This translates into CASSLRGDEQFF.

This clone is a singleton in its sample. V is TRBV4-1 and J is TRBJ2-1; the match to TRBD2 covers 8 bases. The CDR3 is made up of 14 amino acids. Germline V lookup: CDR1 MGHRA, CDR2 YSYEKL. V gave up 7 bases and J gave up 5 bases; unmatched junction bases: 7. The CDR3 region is CASTRRRGDNEQFF. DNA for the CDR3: TGCGCCAGCACCCGAAGGCGGGGGGACAATGAGCAGTTCTTC.

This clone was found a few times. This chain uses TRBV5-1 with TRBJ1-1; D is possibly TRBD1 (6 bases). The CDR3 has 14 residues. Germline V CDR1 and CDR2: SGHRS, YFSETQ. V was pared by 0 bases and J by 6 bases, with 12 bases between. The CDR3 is CASSLGRGSAEAFF. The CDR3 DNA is TGCGCCAGCAGCTTGGGCAGGGGCTCGGCTGAAGCTTTCTTT.

The DNA for the CDR3 is TGTGCCTGGAGTGCCCGGGGACTAGCGGGGTTTCAGGAGCAGTTCTTC. This encodes CAWSARGLAGFQEQFF. The V gene is TRBV30, the J gene TRBJ2-1, with 13 positions matching TRBD2. Germline trimming cut 1 base from V and 10 bases from J; bases unmatched to any gene: 10. The V gene's germline CDR1 is GTSNPN and CDR2 SVGIG (reference sequence). The CDR3 is 16 amino acids.

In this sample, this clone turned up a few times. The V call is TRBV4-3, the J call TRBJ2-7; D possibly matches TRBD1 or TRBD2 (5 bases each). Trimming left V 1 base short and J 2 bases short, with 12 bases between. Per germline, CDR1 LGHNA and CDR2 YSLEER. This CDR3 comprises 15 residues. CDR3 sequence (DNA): TGCGCCAGCAGCCAAGTTTCCGGGGCCCCCTACGAGCAGTACTTC. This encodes CASSQVSGAPYEQYF.

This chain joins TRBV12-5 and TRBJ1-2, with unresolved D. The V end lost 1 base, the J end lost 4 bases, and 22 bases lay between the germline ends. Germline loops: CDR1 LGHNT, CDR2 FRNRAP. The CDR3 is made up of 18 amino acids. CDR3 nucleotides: TGTGCTAGTGGTTTGGACGCCTTGGGTACAGAGATGGGCTATGGCTACACCTTC. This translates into CASGLDALGTEMGYGYTF.

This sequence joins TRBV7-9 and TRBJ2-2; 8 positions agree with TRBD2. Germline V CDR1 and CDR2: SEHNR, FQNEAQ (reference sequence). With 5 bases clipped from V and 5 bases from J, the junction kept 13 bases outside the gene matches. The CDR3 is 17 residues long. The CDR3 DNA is TGTGCCAGCAGCCCAGACGCAGGCGGGGGGCGTACCGGGGAGCTGTTTTTT. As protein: CASSPDAGGGRTGELFF.

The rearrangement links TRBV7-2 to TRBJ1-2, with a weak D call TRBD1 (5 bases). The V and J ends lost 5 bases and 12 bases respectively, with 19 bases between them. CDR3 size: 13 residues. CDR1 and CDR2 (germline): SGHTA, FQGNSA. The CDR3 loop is CASSTRGPTQNTF. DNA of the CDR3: TGTGCCAGCAGCACAAGGGGACCCACACAAAACACCTTC.

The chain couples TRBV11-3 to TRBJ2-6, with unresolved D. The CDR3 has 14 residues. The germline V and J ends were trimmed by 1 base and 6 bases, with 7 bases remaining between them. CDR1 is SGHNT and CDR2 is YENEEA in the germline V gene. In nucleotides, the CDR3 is TGTGCCAGCAGCTTAGTTAGGGAGGCCAACGTCCTGACTTTC. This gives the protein CASSLVREANVLTF.

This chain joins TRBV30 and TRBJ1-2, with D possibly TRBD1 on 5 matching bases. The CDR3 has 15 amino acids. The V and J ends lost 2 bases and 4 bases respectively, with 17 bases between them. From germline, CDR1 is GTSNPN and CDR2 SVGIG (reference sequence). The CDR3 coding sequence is TGTGCCTGGAGTTTCGGGACCTCGGGCGTCTATGGCTACACCTTC. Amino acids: CAWSFGTSGVYGYTF.

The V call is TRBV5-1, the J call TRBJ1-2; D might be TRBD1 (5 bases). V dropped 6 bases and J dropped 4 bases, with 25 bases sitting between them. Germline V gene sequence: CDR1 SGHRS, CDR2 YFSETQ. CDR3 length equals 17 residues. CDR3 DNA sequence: TGCGCCAGCAAGACGAATTGGGCCTCCGGTGGGGCCTATGGCTACACCTTC. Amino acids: CASKTNWASGGAYGYTF.

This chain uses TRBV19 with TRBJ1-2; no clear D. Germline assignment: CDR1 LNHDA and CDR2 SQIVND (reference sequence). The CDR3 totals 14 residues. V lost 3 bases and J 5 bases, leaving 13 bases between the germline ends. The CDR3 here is CASSIPGRVYGYTF. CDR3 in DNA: TGTGCCAGTAGTATCCCCGGGAGAGTTTATGGCTACACCTTC.

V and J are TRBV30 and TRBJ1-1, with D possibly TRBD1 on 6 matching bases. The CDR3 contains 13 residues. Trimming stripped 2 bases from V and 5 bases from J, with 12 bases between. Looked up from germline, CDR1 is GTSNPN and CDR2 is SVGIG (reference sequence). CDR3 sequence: CAWSLMGATEAFF. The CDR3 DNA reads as TGTGCCTGGAGTCTCATGGGGGCTACTGAAGCTTTCTTT. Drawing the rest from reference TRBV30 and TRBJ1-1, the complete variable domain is SQTIHQWPATLVQPVGSPLSLECTVEGTSNPNLYWYRQAAGRGLQLLFYSVGIGQISSEVPQNLSASRPQDRQFILSSKKLLLSDSGFYLCAWSLMGATEAFFGQGTRLTVV.

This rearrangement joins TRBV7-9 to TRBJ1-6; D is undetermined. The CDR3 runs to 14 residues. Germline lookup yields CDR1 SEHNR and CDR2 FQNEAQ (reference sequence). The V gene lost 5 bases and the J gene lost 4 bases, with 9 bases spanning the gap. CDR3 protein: CASSTDIYNSPLHF. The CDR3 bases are TGTGCCAGCAGCACTGACATTTATAATTCACCCCTCCACTTT.

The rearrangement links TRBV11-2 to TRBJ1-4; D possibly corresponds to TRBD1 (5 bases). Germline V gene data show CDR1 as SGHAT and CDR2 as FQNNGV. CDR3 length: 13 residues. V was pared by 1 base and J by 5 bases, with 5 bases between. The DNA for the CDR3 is TGTGCCAGCAGCTTAGGGGACAATGAAAAACTGTTTTTT. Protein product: CASSLGDNEKLFF.

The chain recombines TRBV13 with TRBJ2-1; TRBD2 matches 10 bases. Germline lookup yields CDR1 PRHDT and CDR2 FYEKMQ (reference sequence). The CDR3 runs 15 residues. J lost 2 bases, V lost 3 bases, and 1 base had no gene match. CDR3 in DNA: TGTGCCAGCAGCTTCGGGACTAGCGCCTACAATGAGCAGTTCTTC. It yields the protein CASSFGTSAYNEQFF.

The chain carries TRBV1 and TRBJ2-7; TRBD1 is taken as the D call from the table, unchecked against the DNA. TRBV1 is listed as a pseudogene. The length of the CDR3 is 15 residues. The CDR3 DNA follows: TGCACCAGCAGCCAACTCCGGACAGGGAGAGGCGAGCAGTACTTC. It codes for CTSSQLRTGRGEQYF.

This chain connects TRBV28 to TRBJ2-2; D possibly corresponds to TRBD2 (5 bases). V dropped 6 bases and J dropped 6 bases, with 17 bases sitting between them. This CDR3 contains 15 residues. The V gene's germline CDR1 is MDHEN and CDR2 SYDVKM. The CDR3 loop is CASSQPSPQAGELFF. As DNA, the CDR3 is TGTGCCAGCAGCCAACCTAGCCCCCAGGCCGGGGAGCTGTTTTTT.

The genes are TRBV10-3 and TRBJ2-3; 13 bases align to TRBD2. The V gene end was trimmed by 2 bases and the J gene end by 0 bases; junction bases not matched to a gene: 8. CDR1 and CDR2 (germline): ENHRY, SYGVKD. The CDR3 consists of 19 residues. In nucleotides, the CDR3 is TGTGCCATCAGTGAGGCGACTAGCGGGGGGTTTACTAGCACAGATACGCAGTATTTT. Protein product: CAISEATSGGFTSTDTQYF.

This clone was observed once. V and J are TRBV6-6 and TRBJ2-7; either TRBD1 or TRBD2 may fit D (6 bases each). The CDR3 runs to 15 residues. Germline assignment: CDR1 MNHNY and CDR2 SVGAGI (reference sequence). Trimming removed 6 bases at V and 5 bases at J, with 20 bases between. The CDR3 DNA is TGTGCCAGCAGATCCTCAACGGGGGCGCGGGACGAGCAGTACTTC. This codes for CASRSSTGARDEQYF.

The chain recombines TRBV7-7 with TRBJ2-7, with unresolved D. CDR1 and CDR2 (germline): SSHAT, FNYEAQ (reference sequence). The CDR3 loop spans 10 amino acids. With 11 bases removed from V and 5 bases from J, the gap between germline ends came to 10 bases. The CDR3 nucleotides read TGTGCCCCCCCTGGGAACGAGCAGTACTTC. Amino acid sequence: CAPPGNEQYF. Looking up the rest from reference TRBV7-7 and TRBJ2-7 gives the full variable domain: GAGVSQSPRYKVTKRGQDVTLRCDPISSHATLYWYQQALGQGPEFLTYFNYEAQPDKSGLPSDRFSAERPEGSISTLTIQRTEQRDSAMYRCAPPGNEQYFGPGTRLTVT.

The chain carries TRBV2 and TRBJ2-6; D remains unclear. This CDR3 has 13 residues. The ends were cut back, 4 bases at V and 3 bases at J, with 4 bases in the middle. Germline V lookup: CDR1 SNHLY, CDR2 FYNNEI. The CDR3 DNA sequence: TGTGCCAGCAGTGTTTATGGGGCCAACGTCCTGACTTTC. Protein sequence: CASSVYGANVLTF.

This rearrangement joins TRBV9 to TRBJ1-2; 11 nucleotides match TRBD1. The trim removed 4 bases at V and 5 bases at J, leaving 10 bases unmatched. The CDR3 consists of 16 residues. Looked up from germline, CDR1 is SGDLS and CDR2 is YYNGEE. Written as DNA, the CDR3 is TGTGCCAGCAGCCGCCGTAGGACAGGGGGCGCATATGGCTACACCTTC. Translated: CASSRRRTGGAYGYTF.